These T cell receptor beta chains were read from a single sample in a study of cytomegalovirus exposure and HLA in healthy donors. Clones were sequenced by immunoSEQ multiplex PCR, and TCRdb holds only the in-frame ones, with some missing. Among under 150,000 clones listed, 80% to 90% were seen once. The material sequenced was PBMCs. The receptor set was obtained from a young woman in good health and CMV-seropositive. The CDR3 runs from the conserved cysteine through the conserved F or W. A D gene is named only where the DNA matches it firmly. Clone size is given for some rows only: seen once, a few or many times, or a class if the clone is expanded.

V gene	clone size	D gene	J gene	CDR3 protein	CDR3 DNA
TRBV29-1	-	TRBD1	TRBJ2-1	CSVEDGTGVHYNEQFF	TGCAGCGTTGAAGATGGAACAGGGGTACACTACAATGAGCAGTTCTTC
TRBV29-1	-	-	TRBJ1-1	CSVEPRLNTEAFF	TGCAGCGTTGAACCCAGGCTGAACACTGAAGCTTTCTTT
TRBV9	-	-	TRBJ2-1	CASSVVAAPSYNEQFF	TGTGCCAGCAGCGTAGTAGCGGCCCCCTCCTACAATGAGCAGTTCTTC
TRBV5-6	-	-	TRBJ2-5	CASSLVDQETQYF	TGTGCCAGCAGCTTGGTAGACCAAGAGACCCAGTACTTC
TRBV7-2	-	TRBD1	TRBJ1-1	CASSFRTGRRATEAFF	TGTGCCAGCAGCTTCCGGACAGGGCGGAGGGCTACTGAAGCTTTCTTT
TRBV7-7	-	TRBD1	TRBJ2-2	CASSLRTTGPNTGELFF	TGTGCTAGCAGCTTACGGACGACAGGGCCTAACACCGGGGAGCTGTTTTTT
TRBV9	-	-	TRBJ2-5	CASSELAYGQETQYF	TGTGCCAGCAGCGAGCTAGCGTATGGCCAAGAGACCCAGTACTTC
TRBV7-3	-	-	TRBJ1-3	CASSSPTGGSGNTIYF	TGTGCCAGCAGCTCCCCGACAGGCGGCTCTGGAAACACCATATATTTT
TRBV28	-	-	TRBJ2-6	CASSSSSGFNVLTF	TGTGCCAGCAGTTCCTCTTCAGGATTCAACGTCCTGACTTTC
TRBV27	-	TRBD1	TRBJ1-5	CASSRGQGYQPQHF	TGTGCCAGCAGTAGGGGACAGGGGTACCAGCCCCAGCATTTT
TRBV6-1	-	-	TRBJ2-5	CASSEALSGLVETQYF	TGTGCCAGCAGTGAAGCGCTGTCAGGGCTCGTGGAGACCCAGTACTTC
TRBV5-1	-	-	TRBJ2-6	CASRLEQSSGGFGANVLTF	TGCGCCAGCAGATTGGAGCAGTCCAGCGGTGGTTTTGGGGCCAACGTCCTGACTTTC
TRBV9	few	TRBD1	TRBJ1-5	CASSVGQGSNQPQHF	TGTGCCAGCAGCGTCGGACAGGGCTCCAATCAGCCCCAGCATTTT
TRBV5-4	-	TRBD1	TRBJ1-5	CASSVTGGGSNQPQHF	TGTGCCAGCAGCGTCACAGGGGGCGGCAGCAATCAGCCCCAGCATTTT
TRBV5-1	-	TRBD1	TRBJ1-2	CASSSEGTGGFGYTF	TGCGCCAGCAGCTCGGAAGGGACAGGGGGTTTTGGCTACACCTTC
TRBV29-1	-	-	TRBJ1-3	CSVESGNGNTIYF	TGCAGCGTTGAATCGGGGAACGGAAACACCATATATTTT
TRBV30	-	-	TRBJ2-3	CAWSVVRLTDTQYF	TGTGCCTGGAGTGTTGTTAGACTGACAGATACGCAGTATTTT
TRBV27	-	-	TRBJ1-2	CASSLSRGNGYGYTF	TGTGCCAGCAGTTTATCGCGGGGGAACGGCTATGGCTACACCTTC
TRBV5-1	-	-	TRBJ1-6	CASTRGGDGFNSPLHF	TGCGCCAGCACGCGAGGGGGGGACGGATTTAATTCACCCCTCCACTTT
TRBV10-3	-	TRBD1	TRBJ1-5	CAISGTGQLHQPQHF	TGTGCCATCAGTGGGACAGGGCAACTTCATCAGCCCCAGCATTTT